The 3 T cell receptor beta chains given below trace back to one sample, sequenced in a study of blood T cell repertoires in COVID-19. Libraries were prepared by immunoSEQ multiplex PCR; TCRdb keeps only in-frame clonotypes and omits some of them. The table lists 150,000 to 200,000 clones, 82% of them singletons. Sequencing input: peripheral blood. The receptor set was obtained from a woman in her seventies with acute or convalescent COVID-19.

The CDR3 coding sequence is TGTGCCAGCAGTGAAGGGGGACAGGGGAATTCACCCCTCCACTTT. Residues: CASSEGGQGNSPLHF. The rearrangement joins TRBV6-1 to TRBJ1-6; TRBD1 matches 10 bases. This CDR3 comprises 15 residues. Trimming at V came to 1 base and at J to 7 bases, leaving 1 base not matched to a gene. Germline V CDR1 and CDR2: MNHNS, SASEGT.

The chain links TRBV5-1 to TRBJ2-2; 7 positions match TRBD1. CDR3 length: 14 amino acids. Per germline, CDR1 SGHRS and CDR2 YFSETQ. The CDR3 sequence is CASSGQPNTGELFF. Written as DNA, the CDR3 is TGCGCTTCTTCGGGACAGCCGAACACCGGGGAGCTGTTTTTT.

The rearrangement uses TRBV4-1 and TRBJ1-2; the D gene is possibly TRBD1 (5 bases). Trimming took off 4 bases at V and 5 bases at J, with 17 bases between the two ends. CDR3 length: 15 amino acids. Looked up from germline, CDR1 is MGHRA and CDR2 is YSYEKL. This chain's CDR3 is CASSPGVLEIYGYTF. The DNA of the CDR3 is TGCGCCAGCAGCCCGGGGGTTTTGGAAATTTATGGCTACACCTTC.